Sequencing of this T cell receptor beta chain was carried out in a study of cytomegalovirus exposure and HLA in healthy donors (dated by TCRdb to the late 2010s). General notes on the study: An earlier analysis of about 560 of the donors reported 276 Gb of sequence data and 117 million unique TCR beta sequences obtained from about 179 million T cells. An earlier analysis of several hundred of the donors applied high-throughput TCR beta sequencing to assess whether each TCR beta V gene segment acted as functional or pseudogenic. In the later analysis, no new phenotypic data were used to find candidate immune exposures; instead, reliance was placed on TCR beta sequences and their occurrence across donors. A later analysis re-examined previously published TCR beta repertoires from more than 650 donors and added high-resolution HLA genotyping to investigate patterns of TCR occurrence. Typing coverage varied by locus: roughly 629-640 donors for A, B, C, DRB1 and DQB1; approximately 560 for DQA1; more than 600 for DPA1; more than 450 for DPB1. An early release covering roughly 640 HLA-typed donors comprised about 310 gigabases of sequencing data and approximately 85 million unique TCR sequences. On average, over 200,000 unique TCR beta nucleotide sequences were sequenced per donor among a few hundred genotyped donors of the cohort, with roughly 20% of those sequences being non-productive. Alongside the repertoire data, information on donor age, sex, ethnicity and CMV serostatus was compiled. The study profiled the T cell repertoires of around 700 subjects by immunosequencing and related them to cytomegalovirus serostatus. HLA typing included class I and class II loci at four-digit resolution. Several DR-DQ haplotypes were handled as single units for association and clustering because linkage in the cohort was strong. In a later genetic analysis, genome-wide SNP genotypes for about three fifths of the 666 donors were used, and that subset was treated as a discovery cohort. Every repertoire in the discovery cohort had been generated on one and the same sequencing platform. To predict cytomegalovirus infection status, the study brought together high-throughput TCR immunosequencing, statistical association of individual TCRs with disease status, and machine learning. The study was designed to test whether signatures of past pathogen exposure could be identified by cataloging public T cell receptors. A separate validation cohort of some 130 different subjects was used in addition to the roughly 700-subject first cohort. Of the 350 to 450 genotyped donors, 81% fell in the genetic ancestry cluster associated with self-reported Caucasian donors. Broader findings and caveats from the paper: A later analysis associated about 18,000 TCR beta sequences with specific HLA alleles at a false discovery rate of 0.05. This cohort had only TCR beta chains sequenced, and the lack of alpha or paired-chain data limited which features could be detected. According to the authors, the approach could potentially be generalized to other disease states and immunological phenotypes. A few of the identified cytomegalovirus-associated TCR beta chains were confirmed in vitro to be specific for cytomegalovirus antigens. Cytomegalovirus status was reported to be diagnosed by the classifier with high specificity and sensitivity in both the original and validation cohorts. V-gene and J-gene trimming of TCR beta chains was associated with a missense DCLRE1C variant in a later genetic analysis, and the association was replicated in an independent cohort. In the study, some 180 TCR beta chains were listed as associated with cytomegalovirus. According to a later genetic analysis, donors in an Asian-associated ancestry cluster had fewer N-insertions in productive TCRs than the approximately 670-donor mean. Compared with equally common non-associated chains, HLA-associated TCR beta chains in a later analysis were more clonally expanded and had lower generation probabilities. Presence/absence analyses assumed roughly uniform sequencing depth across donors, an assumption that may not hold. A later analysis found that TCR association rates varied across HLA loci, with DRB1 alleles showing the most associated TCRs and HLA-C alleles the fewest. Most CMV-associated TCR beta chains appeared to be HLA-restricted in a later analysis, and the HLA associations seemed to be driven largely by CMV exposure. When HLA alleles, especially DR and DQ, strongly co-occurred, attributing TCR associations to individual alleles was difficult. Linkage disequilibrium might explain the correlated functional status among segregating V segments, but an unknown experimental factor could not be ruled out. Across donors, most TCR sequences were observed very rarely, whereas some public TCRs were present in many individuals. A cluster of highly shared sequence variants was judged likely to be a technical artifact of the sequencing pipeline. In a later analysis, several top co-occurrence clusters were reported to appear linked to parvovirus B19, influenza, CMV and Epstein-Barr virus. Over 15 rarely observed V segments, including chromosome 9 orphons, were excluded from the earlier analysis of several hundred of the donors because counts were too low. A further reported finding was that TCR beta sequences accurately predicted the HLA-A and HLA-B alleles for most subjects in the first cohort. The only immune exposure information available for the cohort was CMV serostatus. Because HLA typing was missing for some donors at each locus, association tests included only the typed subset. In an earlier analysis of around 600 of the donors, most TCR beta V segments were observed in productive rearrangements about 90% or about 30% of the time, broadly matching IMGT annotations.

The protocol used for the library was the immunoSEQ multiplex PCR assay. For the multiplex PCR, a mixture combining 60 forward primers for TCR Vbeta segments and 13 reverse primers for TCR Jbeta segments was used. The CDR3 region of rearranged TCR beta genes was amplified from genomic DNA by a multiplex PCR assay. The Illumina HiSeq System was used to sequence the amplified TCR beta libraries as 87-base-pair reads. In the paper's pipeline: A later analysis counted 65 million to 90 million unique TCR beta chains across the 670 or so repertoires, and around 9.9 million of these chains were shared by at least two donors. Raw reads were error-corrected and collapsed into unique sequences by a nearest-neighbor algorithm in which closely related sequences were merged to remove PCR and sequencing errors. Alignment of CDR3 sequences to IMGT reference sequences was used to assign V, D and J gene segments. For a sequence to be retained, a match of at least six nucleotides to both a V gene segment and a J gene segment was required. A rearrangement counted as productive if the CDR3 had no stop codons and remained in frame with V and J, and every other rearrangement counted as non-productive. Following IMGT convention, CDR3 was defined as the stretch from the second conserved V-encoded cysteine to the conserved J-encoded phenylalanine. The earlier analysis of around 640 of the donors excluded sequences that lacked an unambiguous match to a single V gene segment. In an earlier analysis of several hundred of the donors, V segments were called functional above 56.7% productive rearrangements and were called segregating when the between-donor standard deviation exceeded 5%. A statistical classification framework was developed to diagnose cytomegalovirus status using the catalog of TCR beta chain sequences. In a later analysis, TCR nucleotide sequences were compared against IMGT/GENE-DB human TR gene sequences so that V and J genes could be assigned. In a later analysis, CDR3 sequences and most-parsimonious VDJ recombination scenarios were assigned using the TCRdist pipeline. A later analysis defined each TCR beta chain by its CDR3 amino acid sequence plus V-gene family, and excluded reads lacking a unique V-gene family. A later analysis removed 592 highly shared, low-generation-probability nucleotide sequences to deal with suspected cross-contamination and a sequencing artifact. For each public chain, a later analysis derived a clonal expansion index from normalized ranks of inferred template counts within each repertoire. A later analysis computed generation probabilities with a VDJ recombination model fitted to out-of-frame rearrangements, and checked the results against IGoR. In a later analysis, hypergeometric tests were used to score TCR-TCR, TCR-HLA and TCR-CMV co-occurrence, with a repertoire-size bias correction applied to TCR pairs. A later analysis estimated false discovery rates by permuting HLA or CMV assignments 20 times. In a later analysis, co-occurring TCRs were grouped using DBSCAN, with TCRdist sequence similarity added in when clustering inside HLA-allele-positive subsets. Co-occurrence clustering excluded repertoires with fewer than 30,000 or more than 120,000 public chains, plus five with anomalous nucleotide sharing. TCRdb re-hosts the immuneACCESS table, in-frame sequences only. Its copies lack some clones; in the studies checked, an unresolved V gene accounts for under half of them, and the cause for the rest is not known. D and trimming were read from the DNA, whereas the V and J calls and clone size are those reported in that table. The sample table lists approximately 140,000 clones, over 80% of them with a count of one. The ten largest clones represent roughly 1.2% of the sample.

On this clone: Its antigen remains undetermined. Relative to the germline gene, one junction end is altered; a read error may explain this.

The cohort comprised 710 or so healthy bone marrow donors. At the time of sampling, every cohort member was nominally healthy, though immune exposures that went unrecorded were likely present. The donor was CMV seronegative and belonged to the group of more than 300 seronegative cohort members. A peripheral blood sample was collected from each donor, and TCR beta sequencing was performed on peripheral blood mononuclear cells. Genomic DNA extraction from the blood cell samples was performed with the Qiagen DNeasy Blood Extraction Kit. Sequenced material: PBMCs. This sequence was found in a boy younger than 18 in good health and CMV-seronegative.

The CDR3 region: CASSDSSGISGNTIYF. The sequence in DNA is TGTGCCAGCAGTGACTCGTCAGGGATCTCTGGAAACACCATATATTTT. The chain joins TRBV6-6 to TRBJ1-3, and perhaps TRBD1 as D gene, on 5 matching bases. The CDR1 and CDR2 encoded by the germline V gene (reference sequence) are MNHNY and SVGAGI. Counted from cysteine to phenylalanine, this CDR3 has 16 amino acids. Here the CDR3 DNA is all that survives: 48 bases in frame from base 1.